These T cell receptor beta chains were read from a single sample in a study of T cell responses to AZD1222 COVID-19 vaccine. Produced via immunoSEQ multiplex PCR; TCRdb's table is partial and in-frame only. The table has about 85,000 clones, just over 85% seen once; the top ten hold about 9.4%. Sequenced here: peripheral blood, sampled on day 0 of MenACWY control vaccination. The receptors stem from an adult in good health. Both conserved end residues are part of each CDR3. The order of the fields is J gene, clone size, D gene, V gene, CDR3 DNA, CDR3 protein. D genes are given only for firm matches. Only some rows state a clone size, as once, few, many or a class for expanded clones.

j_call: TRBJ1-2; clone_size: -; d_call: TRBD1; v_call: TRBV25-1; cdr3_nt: TGTGCCAGCAGTGCGACAGGGATTAACTATGGCTACACCTTC; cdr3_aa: CASSATGINYGYTF
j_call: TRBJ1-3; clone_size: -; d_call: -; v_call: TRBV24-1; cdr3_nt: TGTGCCACCAGTGATTTGTGGACAATTGGAAACACCATATATTTT; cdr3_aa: CATSDLWTIGNTIYF
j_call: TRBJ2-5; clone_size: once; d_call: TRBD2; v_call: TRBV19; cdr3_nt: TGTGCCAGTAGTATTTTAGCGGGGCAAGAGACCCAGTACTTC; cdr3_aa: CASSILAGQETQYF
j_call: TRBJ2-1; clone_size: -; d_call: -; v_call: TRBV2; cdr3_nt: TGTGCCAGCAGGTCCGGGACTCGGGGAAGCAATGAGCAGTTCTTC; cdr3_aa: CASRSGTRGSNEQFF
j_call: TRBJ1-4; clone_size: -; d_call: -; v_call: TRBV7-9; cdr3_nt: TGTGCCAGCAGACCTACCGGGACCGGTGAAAAACTGTTTTTT; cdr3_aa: CASRPTGTGEKLFF
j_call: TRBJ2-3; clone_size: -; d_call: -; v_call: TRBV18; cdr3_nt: TGTGCCAGCTCACCGAGGCAGGGGAACACAGATACGCAGTATTTT; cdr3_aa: CASSPRQGNTDTQYF
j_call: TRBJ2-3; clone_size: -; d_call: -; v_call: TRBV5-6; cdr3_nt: TGTGCCAGCAGCCCTCCGGTCAGAGTCCTAGTTTCCAGCACAGATACGCAGTATTTT; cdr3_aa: CASSPPVRVLVSSTDTQYF
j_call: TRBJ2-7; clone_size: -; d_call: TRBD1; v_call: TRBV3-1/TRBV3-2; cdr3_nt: TGTGCCAGCAGCCTCGGGACAGCGAGGCCCTACGAGCAGTACTTC; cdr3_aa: CASSLGTARPYEQYF
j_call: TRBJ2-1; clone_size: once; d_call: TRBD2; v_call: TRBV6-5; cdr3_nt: TGTGCCACCTCCTCTGGGGCGGGGGGCTACAATGAGCAGTTCTTC; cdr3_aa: CATSSGAGGYNEQFF
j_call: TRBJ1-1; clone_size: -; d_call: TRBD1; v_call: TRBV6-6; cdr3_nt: TGTGCCAGCAGACCCAGCGGGGGACAGCCTTGGGCTTTCTTT; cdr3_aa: CASRPSGGQPWAFF
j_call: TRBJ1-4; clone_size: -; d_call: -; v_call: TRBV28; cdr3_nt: TGTGCCAGCAGATACAATGAAAAACTGTTTTTT; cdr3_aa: CASRYNEKLFF
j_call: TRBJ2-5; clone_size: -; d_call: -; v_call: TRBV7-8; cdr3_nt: TGTGCCAGCAGCGGGGGGAGCGGGACCCAGTACTTC; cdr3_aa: CASSGGSGTQYF
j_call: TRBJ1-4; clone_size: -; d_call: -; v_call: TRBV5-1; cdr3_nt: TGCGCCAGCAGCTTAGGGACCAATGAAAAACTGTTTTTT; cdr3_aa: CASSLGTNEKLFF
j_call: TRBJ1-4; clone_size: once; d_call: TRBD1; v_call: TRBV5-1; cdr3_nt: TGCGCCAGCAGCTGGACAGGGAATGAAAAACTGTTTTTT; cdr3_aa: CASSWTGNEKLFF
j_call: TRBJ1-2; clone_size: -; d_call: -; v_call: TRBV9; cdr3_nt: TGTGCCAGCAGCGTACTGGACAGTAGTGGCTACACCTTC; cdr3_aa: CASSVLDSSGYTF
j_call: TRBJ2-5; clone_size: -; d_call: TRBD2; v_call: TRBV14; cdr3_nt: TGTGCCAGCAGCCCCCCCCCAACTAGCGGGGGGGCTATCCTAGAGACCCAGTACTTC; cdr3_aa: CASSPPPTSGGAILETQYF
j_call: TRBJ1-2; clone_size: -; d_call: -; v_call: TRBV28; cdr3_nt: TGTGCCAGCACCGACGGGGCCTATGGCTACACCTTC; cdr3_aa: CASTDGAYGYTF
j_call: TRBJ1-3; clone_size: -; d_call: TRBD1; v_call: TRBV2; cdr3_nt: TGTGCCAGCGCGGGACAGGCCCTCGGAAACACCATATATTTT; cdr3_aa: CASAGQALGNTIYF
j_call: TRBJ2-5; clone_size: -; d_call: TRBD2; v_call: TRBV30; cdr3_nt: TGTGCCTGGACCTCCGGGACTAGTAGGGAGACCCAGTACTTC; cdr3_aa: CAWTSGTSRETQYF
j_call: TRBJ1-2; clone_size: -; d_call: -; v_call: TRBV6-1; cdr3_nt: TGTGCCAGCAGTGAAGTCGGCCGCTATGGCTACACCTTC; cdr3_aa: CASSEVGRYGYTF
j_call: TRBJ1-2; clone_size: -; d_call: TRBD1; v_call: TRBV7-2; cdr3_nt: TGTGCCAGCAGAGCCGGGACAGCCTATGGCTACACCTTC; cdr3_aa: CASRAGTAYGYTF
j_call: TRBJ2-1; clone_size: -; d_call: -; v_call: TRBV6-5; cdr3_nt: TGTGCCAGCAGTTCCCCGGGACTCGTCAATGAGCAGTTCTTC; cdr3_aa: CASSSPGLVNEQFF
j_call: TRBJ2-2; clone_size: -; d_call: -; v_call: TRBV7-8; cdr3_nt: TGTGCCAGCAGCTTGGTCAGTGCGAACACCGGGGAGCTGTTTTTT; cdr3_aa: CASSLVSANTGELFF
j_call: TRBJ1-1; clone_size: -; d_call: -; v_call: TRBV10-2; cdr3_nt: TGCGCCAGCGGGGGCGGGTGGGGTTTAACTGAAGCTTTCTTT; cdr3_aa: CASGGGWGLTEAFF
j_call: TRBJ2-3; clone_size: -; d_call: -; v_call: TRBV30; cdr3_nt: TGTGCCTGGAGTGCTGGGTCTCTTACAGATACGCAGTATTTT; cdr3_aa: CAWSAGSLTDTQYF
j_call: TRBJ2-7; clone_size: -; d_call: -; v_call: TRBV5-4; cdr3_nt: TGTGCCAGCAGCTTGAGTACGACGTCCGAGCAGTACTTC; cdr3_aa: CASSLSTTSEQYF
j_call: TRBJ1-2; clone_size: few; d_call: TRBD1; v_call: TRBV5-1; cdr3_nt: TGCGCCAGCAGCACACAGGGGGTTTATGGCTACACCTTC; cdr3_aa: CASSTQGVYGYTF
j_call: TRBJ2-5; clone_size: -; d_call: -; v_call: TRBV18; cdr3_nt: TGTGCCAGCTCACCACCGACGGAGACCCAGTACTTC; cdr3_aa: CASSPPTETQYF
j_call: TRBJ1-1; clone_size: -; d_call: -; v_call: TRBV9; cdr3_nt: TGTGCCAGCAGCGCGGGGCTGGGGGTGAACACTGAAGCTTTCTTT; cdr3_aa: CASSAGLGVNTEAFF
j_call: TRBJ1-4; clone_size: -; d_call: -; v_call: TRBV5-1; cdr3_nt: TGCGCCAGCAGCCCGGGGGGTAGGGGTAATGAAAAACTGTTTTTT; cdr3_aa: CASSPGGRGNEKLFF
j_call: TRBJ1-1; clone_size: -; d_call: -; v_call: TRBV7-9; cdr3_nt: TGTGCCAGCAGCTTATTTGGAGATATGAACACTGAAGCTTTCTTT; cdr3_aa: CASSLFGDMNTEAFF
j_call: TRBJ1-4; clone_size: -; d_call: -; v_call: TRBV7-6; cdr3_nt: TGTGCCAGCAGCGGGCCCCCAGGGCGGACTAATGAAAAACTGTTTTTT; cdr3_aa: CASSGPPGRTNEKLFF
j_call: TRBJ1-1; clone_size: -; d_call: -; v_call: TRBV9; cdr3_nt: TGTGCCAGCAGCCCTACCGGACGTGGAGATCCTGAAGCTTTCTTT; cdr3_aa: CASSPTGRGDPEAFF
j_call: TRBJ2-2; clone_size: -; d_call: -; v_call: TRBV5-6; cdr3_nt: TGTGCCAGCAGCTCGTTGACGGCGAACACCGGGGAGCTGTTTTTT; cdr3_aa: CASSSLTANTGELFF
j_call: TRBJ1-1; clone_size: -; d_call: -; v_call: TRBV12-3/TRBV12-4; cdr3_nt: TGTGCCAGCAGGTCAGAACTAAACACTGAAGCTTTCTTT; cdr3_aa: CASRSELNTEAFF
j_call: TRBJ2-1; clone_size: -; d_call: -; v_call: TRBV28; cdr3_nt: TGTGCCAGCAGTACGTCTCTAAGGGGCTACAATGAGCAGTTCTTC; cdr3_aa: CASSTSLRGYNEQFF
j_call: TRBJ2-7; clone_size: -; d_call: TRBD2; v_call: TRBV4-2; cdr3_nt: TGTGCCAGCAGCCAAGGGGGCGGGGGCTCCTACGAGCAGTACTTC; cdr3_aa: CASSQGGGGSYEQYF
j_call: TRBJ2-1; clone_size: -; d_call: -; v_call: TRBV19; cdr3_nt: TGTGCCAGTAGTATAGGGGCCCAAGGGGAGCAGTTCTTC; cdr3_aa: CASSIGAQGEQFF
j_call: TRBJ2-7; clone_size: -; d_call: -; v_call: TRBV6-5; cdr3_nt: TGTGCCAGCAGTTACGACCCGGCCAGGGCGGGCGAGCAGTACTTC; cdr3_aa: CASSYDPARAGEQYF
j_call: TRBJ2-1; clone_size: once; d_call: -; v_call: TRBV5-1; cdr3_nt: TGCGCCAGCAGCCCGGACGGCGGGGGCGGGTCCTACAATGAGCAGTTCTTC; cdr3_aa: CASSPDGGGGSYNEQFF
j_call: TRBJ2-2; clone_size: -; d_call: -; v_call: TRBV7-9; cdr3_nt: TGTGCCAGCAGCCCCCCGGGACACTCAAACTTGAACACCGGGGAGCTGTTTTTT; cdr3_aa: CASSPPGHSNLNTGELFF
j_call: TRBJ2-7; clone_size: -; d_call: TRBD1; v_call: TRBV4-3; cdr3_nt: TGCGCCAGCAGCCCAACCTCTGGCGGGACAGGGGTTTATAAGTACTTC; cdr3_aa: CASSPTSGGTGVYKYF
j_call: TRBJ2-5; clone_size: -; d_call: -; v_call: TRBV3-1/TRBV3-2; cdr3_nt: TGTGCCAGCAGCCAAGATGCGGCGGAAGTAGAGACCCAGTACTTC; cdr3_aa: CASSQDAAEVETQYF
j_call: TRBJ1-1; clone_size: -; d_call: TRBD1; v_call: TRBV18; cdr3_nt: TGTGCCAGCTCATCTGACAGGGGTCTGAACACTGAAGCTTTCTTT; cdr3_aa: CASSSDRGLNTEAFF
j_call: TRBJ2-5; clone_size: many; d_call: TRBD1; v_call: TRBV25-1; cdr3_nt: TGTGCCAGCAGTGATACGGGACAGATTCAAGAGACCCAGTACTTC; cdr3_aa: CASSDTGQIQETQYF
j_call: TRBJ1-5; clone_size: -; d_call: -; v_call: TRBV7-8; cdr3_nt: TGTGCCAGCAGCCCCATGGGGGCAGTCAATCAGCCCCAGCATTTT; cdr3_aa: CASSPMGAVNQPQHF